This T cell receptor beta chain was recorded in a study of CD8 T cells in Susac syndrome. Overall study findings and caveats: The study's TCR sequencing and HLA analysis covered a relatively small number of individuals, and the study acknowledged this.

Comments on this clonotype: Its antigen is currently unknown.

Random hexamers were used to reverse transcribe the RNA input (roughly 0.5 to 1 ug). Amplification of TCR beta CDR3 was carried out by immunoSEQ multiplex PCR, which covered 54 Vbeta and 13 Jbeta segments. TCRdb reprocessed the immunoSEQ multiplex PCR reads with MiXCR, giving one entry per CDR3 protein. In the table there are 120,000 to 150,000 distinct CDR3 sequences, 85% to 95% of which are singletons. The sequenced sample was CD8+ T cells from PBMCs. This receptor was obtained from a human donor in good health.

CDR3 sequence: CSVTDGGEQFF. The CDR3 region has the DNA TGCAGCGTTACAGACGGCGGTGAGCAGTTCTTC. The chain combines TRBV29-1 with TRBJ2-1; no firm D call. Germline CDR1 reads SQVTM; CDR2 reads ANQGSEA. This CDR3 has 11 residues. V was pared by 5 bases and J by 9 bases, with 11 bases between.